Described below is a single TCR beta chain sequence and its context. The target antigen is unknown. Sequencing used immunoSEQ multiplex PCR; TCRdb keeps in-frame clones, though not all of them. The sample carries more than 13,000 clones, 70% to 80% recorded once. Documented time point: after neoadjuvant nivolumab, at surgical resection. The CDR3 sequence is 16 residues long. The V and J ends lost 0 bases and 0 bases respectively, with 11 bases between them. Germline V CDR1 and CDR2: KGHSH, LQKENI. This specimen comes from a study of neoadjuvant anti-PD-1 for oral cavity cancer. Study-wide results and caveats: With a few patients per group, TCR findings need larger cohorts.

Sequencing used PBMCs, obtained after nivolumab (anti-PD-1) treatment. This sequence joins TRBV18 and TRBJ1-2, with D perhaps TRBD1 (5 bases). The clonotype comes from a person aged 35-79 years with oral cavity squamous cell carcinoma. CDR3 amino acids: CASSPPYGAPNYGYTF. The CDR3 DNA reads TGTGCCAGCTCACCACCTTACGGGGCTCCTAACTATGGCTACACCTTC.